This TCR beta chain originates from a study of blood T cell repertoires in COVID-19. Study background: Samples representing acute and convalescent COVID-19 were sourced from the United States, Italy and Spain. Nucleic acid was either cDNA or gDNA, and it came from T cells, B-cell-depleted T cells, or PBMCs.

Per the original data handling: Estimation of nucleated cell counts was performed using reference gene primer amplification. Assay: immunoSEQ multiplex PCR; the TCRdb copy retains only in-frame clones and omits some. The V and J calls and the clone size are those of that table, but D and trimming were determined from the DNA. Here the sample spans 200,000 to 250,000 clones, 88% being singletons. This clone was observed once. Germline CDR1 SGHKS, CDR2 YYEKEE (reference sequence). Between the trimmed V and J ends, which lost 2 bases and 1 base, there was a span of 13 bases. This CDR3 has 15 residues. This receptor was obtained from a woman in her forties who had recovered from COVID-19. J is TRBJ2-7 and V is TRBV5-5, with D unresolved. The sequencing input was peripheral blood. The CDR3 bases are TGTGCCAGCAGCTTCGGTACAGTCTCTTCCTACGAGCAGTACTTC. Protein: CASSFGTVSSYEQYF.